Listed below are T cell receptor beta chains from one sample, sequenced in a study of T cell responses to AZD1222 COVID-19 vaccine. Measured with immunoSEQ multiplex PCR; TCRdb has only the in-frame clones, and not every one. The data hold approximately 77,000 clones, with about 90% observed a single time. Sequences were derived from peripheral blood, sampled on day 0 of MenACWY control vaccination. The source of these receptors is an adult in good health. Both conserved end residues are trimmed from each CDR3.

TRBV6-5	TRBJ2-2	ASQRTGGDTGELF
TRBV3-1/TRBV3-2	TRBJ2-2	ASSPPPGLAGGNTGELF
TRBV4-3	TRBJ2-5	ASSPLGTGVSGETQY
TRBV7-6	TRBJ2-7	ASSLSPQGSHEQY
TRBV9	TRBJ1-4	ASSVRDIENEKLF
TRBV6-5	TRBJ1-5	ASSPNHSNQPQH
TRBV3-1/TRBV3-2	TRBJ2-2	ASSPHGTGTGELF
TRBV19	TRBJ1-3	ASSIGQNPGNTIY
TRBV11-2	TRBJ2-7	ASSLEGGQVYEQY
TRBV5-4	TRBJ2-5	ASSLVAGGLLNQETQY
TRBV19	TRBJ2-1	ASSLSRGSYNEQF
TRBV10-3	TRBJ2-5	ALGYQETQY
TRBV28	TRBJ2-3	ATQDRAADTQY
TRBV19	TRBJ1-2	ASSTDTDYGYT
TRBV7-9	TRBJ1-6	ASSLGDRGRNSPLH
TRBV12-3/TRBV12-4	TRBJ2-7	ASPWAGSYEQY
TRBV9	TRBJ2-1	ASSVDASGRADEQF
TRBV19	TRBJ1-5	ASSSSFSGNQPQH